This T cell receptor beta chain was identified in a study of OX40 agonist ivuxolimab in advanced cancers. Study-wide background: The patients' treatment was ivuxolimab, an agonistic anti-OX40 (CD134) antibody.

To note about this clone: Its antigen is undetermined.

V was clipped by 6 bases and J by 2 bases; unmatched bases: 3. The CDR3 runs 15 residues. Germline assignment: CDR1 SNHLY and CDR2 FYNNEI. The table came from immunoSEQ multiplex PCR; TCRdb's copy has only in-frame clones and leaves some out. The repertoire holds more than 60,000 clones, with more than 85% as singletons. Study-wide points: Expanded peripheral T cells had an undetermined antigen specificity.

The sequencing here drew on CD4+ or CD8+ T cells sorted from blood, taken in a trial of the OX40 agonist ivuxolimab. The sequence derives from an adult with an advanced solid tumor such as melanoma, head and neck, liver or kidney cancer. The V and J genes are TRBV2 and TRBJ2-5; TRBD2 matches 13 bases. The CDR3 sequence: CASSGTSGIQETQYF. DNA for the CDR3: TGTGCCAGCAGCGGGACTAGCGGGATACAAGAGACCCAGTACTTC.